The 21 T cell receptor beta chains presented below share a single source sample, sequenced in a study of blood T cell repertoires in COVID-19. Measured with immunoSEQ multiplex PCR; TCRdb has only the in-frame clones, and not every one. Here the sample spans around 180,000 clones, about 85% being singletons. The specimen sequenced was peripheral blood. The receptors shown here come from a woman aged 30 to 39 with active or convalescent COVID-19.

Notes on this clone: The junction differs from germline at one of its ends, possibly a read error. The chain employs TRBV19 and TRBJ2-3, with D perhaps being TRBD1 or TRBD2 (6 bases each). Germline CDR1 and CDR2: LNHDA and SQIVND (reference sequence). The CDR3 has 14 amino acids. CDR3 nucleotide sequence: TGTGCCAGCAGTAGGGGGACTCACACAGATACGCAGTATTTT. This codes for CASSRGTHTDTQYF.

V usage is TRBV20-1 and J usage is TRBJ2-1; 9 bases are a match to TRBD1. Germline V CDR1 and CDR2: DFQATT, SNEGSKA (reference sequence). The CDR3 runs 14 residues. After removal of 3 bases from V and 5 bases from J, the junction contained 5 bases not matched to a gene. Written as DNA, the CDR3 is TGCAGTGCTAGTACCGGGACAGGGAACAATGAGCAGTTCTTC. Its translation: CSASTGTGNNEQFF.

This chain joins TRBV24-1 and TRBJ1-2; D might be TRBD1 (5 bases). The ends were cut back, 3 bases at V and 10 bases at J, with 17 bases in the middle. Germline V CDR1 and CDR2: KGHDR, SFDVKD. This CDR3 region has 14 residues. The CDR3 here is CATSDRGTPGVYTF. The CDR3 DNA is TGTGCCACCAGTGATCGCGGGACGCCGGGGGTCTACACCTTC.

There are a few counts of this clone. The chain has TRBV6-1 and TRBJ1-2; D possibly corresponds to TRBD1 (5 bases). V dropped 1 base and J dropped 3 bases, with 15 bases sitting between them. The CDR3 length is 16 residues. CDR1 and CDR2 (germline): MNHNS, SASEGT. DNA for the CDR3: TGTGCCAGCAGTGAAGGGCAAACTCAGGGATACTATGGCTACACCTTC. It yields the protein CASSEGQTQGYYGYTF.

This chain uses TRBV28 with TRBJ2-3; weak D call: TRBD1 (5 bases). The V end lost 6 bases, the J end lost 5 bases, and 21 bases lay between the germline ends. CDR3 length: 16 amino acids. Germline CDR1 MDHEN, CDR2 SYDVKM. The DNA of the CDR3 is TGTGCCAGCAGATGGTCGCTAGGGGAAGTAGGAGATACGCAGTATTTT. The encoded protein is CASRWSLGEVGDTQYF.

The V and J genes are TRBV7-9 and TRBJ2-7; D remains unclear. Germline CDR1 and CDR2: SEHNR and FQNEAQ (reference sequence). The V end was cut by 2 bases, the J end by 4 bases, with 6 bases between. The CDR3 covers 12 residues. The CDR3 is CASSLPLYEQYF. For the CDR3, the DNA is TGTGCCAGCAGCTTACCTCTATACGAGCAGTACTTC. The full variable domain, completed using reference TRBV7-9 and TRBJ2-7, is DTGVSQNPRHKITKRGQNVTFRCDPISEHNRLYWYRQTLGQGPEFLTYFQNEAQLEKSRLLSDRFSAERPKGSFSTLEIQRTEQGDSAMYLCASSLPLYEQYFGPGTRLTVT.

The gene calls are TRBV7-9 and TRBJ1-3; a weak D match, TRBD1 (5 bases). Germline loops: CDR1 SEHNR, CDR2 FQNEAQ (reference sequence). The CDR3 covers 13 residues. V was shortened by 2 bases and J by 8 bases, with 10 bases between the two germline ends. CDR3 DNA sequence: TGTGCCAGCAGCTTATTTGTAGGGGACACCATATATTTT. It is translated as CASSLFVGDTIYF.

The rearrangement links TRBV6-2 or TRBV6-3 to TRBJ1-5, with D maybe TRBD1 (5 bases). CDR1 and CDR2 from the germline V gene are MNHEY and SVGEGT. This CDR3 spans 13 amino acids. V was pared by 5 bases and J by 5 bases, with 10 bases between. The CDR3 reads CASSVVGHQPQHF. Written as DNA, the CDR3 is TGTGCCAGCAGTGTCGTGGGGCATCAGCCCCAGCATTTT.

V is TRBV3-1 (or the pseudogene TRBV3-2) and J is TRBJ2-1; possibly TRBD1 for D (5 bases). CDR3 length equals 14 residues. The V gene's germline CDR1 is LGHDT and CDR2 YNNKEL (reference sequence). V gave up 6 bases and J gave up 8 bases, with 17 bases separating them. The CDR3 is CASSSSTLGHEQFF. CDR3 DNA sequence: TGTGCCAGCAGTTCCTCCACCCTGGGGCATGAGCAGTTCTTC.

This chain connects TRBV11-3 to TRBJ1-2; 10 positions agree with TRBD1. After removal of 5 bases from V and 5 bases from J, the junction contained 8 bases not matched to a gene. CDR1 and CDR2 from the germline V gene are SGHNT and YENEEA. The CDR3 contains 15 residues. CDR3 residues: CASSHPGTGAYGYTF. The CDR3 nucleotides are TGTGCCAGCAGCCATCCCGGGACAGGGGCATATGGCTACACCTTC. Full variable domain (outside the CDR3, taken from reference TRBV11-3 and TRBJ1-2): EAGVVQSPRYKIIEKKQPVAFWCNPISGHNTLYWYLQNLGQGPELLIRYENEEAVDDSQLPKDRFSAERLKGVDSTLKIQPAELGDSAVYLCASSHPGTGAYGYTFGSGTRLTVV.

The chain couples TRBV7-2 to TRBJ2-3; D unclear. Looked up from germline, CDR1 is SGHTA and CDR2 is FQGNSA. Deletions cut 6 bases from V and 4 bases from J, with 11 bases between. CDR3 size: 13 residues. The CDR3 here is CASSYDKADTQYF. Here the CDR3 DNA reads TGTGCCAGCAGTTACGACAAGGCAGATACGCAGTATTTT.

The chain recombines TRBV28 with TRBJ2-7; 8 bases align to TRBD1. The length of the CDR3 is 14 residues. Trimming took 6 bases from V and 4 from J; bases not matched to a gene: 8. Germline CDR1 is MDHEN and CDR2 is SYDVKM. The CDR3, as DNA: TGTGCCAGCAGGCCAGACAGGGGCTGGTACGAGCAGTACTTC. It codes for CASRPDRGWYEQYF.

The chain couples TRBV19 to TRBJ1-1, with a weak D call TRBD1 (5 bases). The CDR3 extends over 13 amino acids. CDR1 LNHDA and CDR2 SQIVND come from the germline V gene (reference sequence). Between the trimmed V and J ends, which lost 4 bases and 6 bases, there was a span of 12 bases. The CDR3 coding sequence is TGTGCCAGTAGTACAGGGCGAGGAGCTGAAGCTTTCTTT. This sequence encodes CASSTGRGAEAFF. The full variable domain, with the rest looked up from reference TRBV19 and TRBJ1-1, is DGGITQSPKYLFRKEGQNVTLSCEQNLNHDAMYWYRQDPGQGLRLIYYSQIVNDFQKGDIAEGYSVSREKKESFPLTVTSAQKNPTAFYLCASSTGRGAEAFFGQGTRLTVV.

The chain recombines TRBV30 with TRBJ1-3, with D unclear. Trimming took 3 bases from V and 2 from J, leaving 11 bases between them. The germline gives CDR1 GTSNPN, CDR2 SVGIG (reference sequence). This CDR3 has 14 residues. CDR3 in DNA: TGTGCCTGGAGCGACTACGGACCTGGAAACACCATATATTTT. It specifies CAWSDYGPGNTIYF.

This clone was detected once. This chain links TRBV3-1 (or the pseudogene TRBV3-2) with TRBJ2-3, with a possible D match to TRBD1 (5 bases). Germline loops: CDR1 LGHDT, CDR2 YNNKEL (reference sequence). V shed 0 bases and J shed 8 bases, with 6 bases lying between them. CDR3 length: 12 amino acids. Written as DNA, the CDR3 is TGTGCCAGCAGCCAAGAGGGGCGTACGCAGTATTTT. It specifies CASSQEGRTQYF.

This clone has only one observation. The chain uses TRBV6-1 and TRBJ2-7; 7 bases match TRBD2. Germline V CDR1 and CDR2: MNHNS, SASEGT. CDR3 length: 18 amino acids. J lost 3 bases, V lost 3 bases, and 17 bases had no gene match. The CDR3: CASSDTQWGGRTVYEQYF. DNA of the CDR3: TGTGCCAGCAGTGATACTCAGTGGGGGGGTAGAACTGTCTACGAGCAGTACTTC.

V and J are TRBV19 and TRBJ1-5; D unclear. The CDR3 contains 12 residues. V lost 8 bases and J 3 bases, leaving 8 bases between the germline ends. CDR1 and CDR2 (germline): LNHDA, SQIVND (reference sequence). The CDR3 reads CASPQANQPQHF. The DNA for the CDR3 is TGTGCCAGTCCTCAAGCCAATCAGCCCCAGCATTTT.

This clone was found a few times. The gene calls are TRBV11-1 and TRBJ2-5; D is possibly TRBD1 (6 bases). CDR1 SGHAT and CDR2 FQDESV come from the germline V gene (reference sequence). The CDR3 is 14 residues long. V lost 5 bases, J lost 5 bases, and 15 bases lay in between. The CDR3 DNA is TGTGCCAGCAGCGAACAGGGCTCGGGGGAGACCCAGTACTTC. Residues: CASSEQGSGETQYF.

The chain has TRBV18 and TRBJ1-1, with TRBD1 as a possible D gene (5 bases). The V end lost 3 bases, the J end lost 12 bases, and 20 bases lay between the germline ends. Germline lookup yields CDR1 KGHSH and CDR2 LQKENI. This CDR3 is 14 amino acids long. The CDR3 loop reads CASSPEGLPRMTFF. CDR3 nucleotide sequence: TGTGCCAGCTCACCCGAGGGACTTCCCAGGATGACTTTCTTT.

This sequence joins TRBV19 and TRBJ2-1; 12 nucleotides align to TRBD2. This CDR3 region has 15 residues. J lost 5 bases, V lost 4 bases, and 3 bases had no gene match. Germline V gene lookup returns CDR1 LNHDA and CDR2 SQIVND (reference sequence). In DNA form, the CDR3 reads TGTGCCAGTAGTAGGGGACTAGCGGGCGACAATGAGCAGTTCTTC. Protein: CASSRGLAGDNEQFF.

The chain carries TRBV6-5 and TRBJ1-2, with D uncertain. This CDR3 comprises 15 residues. Germline V lookup: CDR1 MNHEY, CDR2 SVGAGI. The germline V and J ends were trimmed by 4 bases and 0 bases, with 12 bases remaining between them. CDR3 nucleotide sequence: TGTGCCAGCAGTTTCCAGGTGACGGCTAACTATGGCTACACCTTC. This sequence encodes CASSFQVTANYGYTF.